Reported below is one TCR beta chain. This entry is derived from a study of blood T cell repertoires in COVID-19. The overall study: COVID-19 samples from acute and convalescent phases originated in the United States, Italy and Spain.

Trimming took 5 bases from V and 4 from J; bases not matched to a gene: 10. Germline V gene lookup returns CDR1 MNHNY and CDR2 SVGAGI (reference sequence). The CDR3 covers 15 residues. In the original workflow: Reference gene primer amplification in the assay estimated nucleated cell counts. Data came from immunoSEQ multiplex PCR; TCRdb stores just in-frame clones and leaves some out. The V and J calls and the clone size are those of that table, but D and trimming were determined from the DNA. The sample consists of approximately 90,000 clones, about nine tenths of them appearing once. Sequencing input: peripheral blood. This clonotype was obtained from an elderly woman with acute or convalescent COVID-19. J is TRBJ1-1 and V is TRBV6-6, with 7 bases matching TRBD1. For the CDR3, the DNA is TGTGCCAGCAGTACGGCACAGGGGCCCGGCACTGAAGCTTTCTTT. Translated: CASSTAQGPGTEAFF.